Below, 29 T cell receptor beta chains from the same sample are listed, as sequenced in a study of T cell responses to AZD1222 COVID-19 vaccine. Assay: immunoSEQ multiplex PCR; the TCRdb copy retains only in-frame clones and omits some. The data hold around 84,000 clones, with around 89% observed a single time. The sequencing here drew on peripheral blood, taken on day 0 of AZD1222 vaccination. The receptor source for this set is an adult in good health.

The V and J genes are TRBV7-2 and TRBJ2-7, with D unclear. There are 13 residues in the CDR3. V lost 1 base to trimming and J lost 3 bases, with 7 bases between them. Germline lookup yields CDR1 SGHTA and CDR2 FQGNSA. CDR3 region: CASSLGQDYEQYF. The CDR3 DNA follows: TGTGCCAGCAGCTTAGGGCAGGACTACGAGCAGTACTTC.

This chain links TRBV3-1 (or the pseudogene TRBV3-2) with TRBJ2-3; D is possibly TRBD2 (5 bases). V lost 1 base and J 10 bases, leaving 21 bases between the germline ends. The CDR3 runs 16 residues. Looked up from germline, CDR1 is LGHDT and CDR2 is YNNKEL (reference sequence). The DNA for the CDR3 is TGTGCCAGCAGCCAAGTCACGGGAAAGGGTTCCGTTGCGCAGTATTTT. Amino acid sequence: CASSQVTGKGSVAQYF.

The chain carries TRBV9 and TRBJ1-3; 9 nucleotides align to TRBD1. The J segment lost 4 bases and the V segment lost 1 base, leaving 6 bases of the junction unmatched. Germline-derived CDR1 and CDR2 are SGDLS and YYNGEE. The CDR3 contains 16 residues. For the CDR3, the DNA is TGTGCCAGCAGCGTAACGGGACAGGGCCTCGGAAACACCATATATTTT. This sequence encodes CASSVTGQGLGNTIYF.

The DNA for the CDR3 is TGTGCCAGCTCACCACCGACGAGGGAGACCCAGTACTTC. Translation gives CASSPPTRETQYF. This rearrangement joins TRBV18 to TRBJ2-5; D not resolved. Deletions cut 0 bases from V and 5 bases from J, with 7 bases between. The CDR3 extends over 13 amino acids. The germline V gene has CDR1 KGHSH and CDR2 LQKENI.

The chain couples TRBV29-1 to TRBJ2-1; D is undetermined. The length of the CDR3 is 12 residues. Deletions cut 4 bases from V and 4 bases from J, with 8 bases between. Germline values: CDR1 SQVTM, CDR2 ANQGSEA. The CDR3 nucleotides are TGCAGCGTTGGGGCAGGATACAATGAGCAGTTCTTC. It is translated as CSVGAGYNEQFF.

The rearrangement joins TRBV30 to TRBJ1-5; D is uncertain. V lost 2 bases, J lost 4 bases, and 9 bases lay in between. The CDR3 loop spans 13 amino acids. The germline CDR1 and CDR2 sequences are GTSNPN and SVGIG (reference sequence). CDR3 in DNA: TGTGCCTGGAGTAAGGAGCCAAATCAGCCCCAGCATTTT. The encoded protein is CAWSKEPNQPQHF.

This rearrangement joins TRBV21-1 to TRBJ2-1; the listed D gene, TRBD1, was not tested against the DNA. TRBV21-1 corresponds to a pseudogene. This CDR3 contains 16 residues. CDR3 nucleotide sequence: TGTGCCAGCAGCAAACTGGGGGTACAGGGCGGCAATGAGCAGTTCTTC. Encoded protein: CASSKLGVQGGNEQFF.

The CDR3 loop is CASSLEGGRGGEQFF. CDR3 coding DNA: TGCGCCAGCAGCTTGGAGGGGGGCCGAGGAGGTGAGCAGTTCTTC. The chain carries TRBV5-1 and TRBJ2-1; TRBD1 or TRBD2 may be the D gene (6 bases each). The V end was cut by 0 bases, the J end by 9 bases, with 16 bases between. The CDR3 has 15 residues. The germline V gene has CDR1 SGHRS and CDR2 YFSETQ.

This sequence joins TRBV19 and TRBJ1-1; no definite D call. Deletions cut 7 bases from V and 1 base from J, with 13 bases between. CDR1 is LNHDA and CDR2 is SQIVND in the germline V gene (reference sequence). This CDR3 has 14 residues. The CDR3 region has the DNA TGTGCCAGTATCCAGAGGGCGGGGAACACTGAAGCTTTCTTT. Translating gives CASIQRAGNTEAFF.

This sequence joins TRBV28 and TRBJ1-3; D gene uncertain. The length of the CDR3 is 14 residues. Germline CDR1 and CDR2: MDHEN and SYDVKM. V lost 1 base and J lost 4, with 8 bases in between. Here the CDR3 reads CASSLSSGGNTIYF. Written as DNA, the CDR3 is TGTGCCAGCAGTTTATCATCGGGGGGAAACACCATATATTTT.

The CDR3 spells CASSIGRTGANEQFF. The CDR3 region has the DNA TGTGCCAGTAGTATAGGTCGGACAGGGGCCAATGAGCAGTTCTTC. The chain carries TRBV19 and TRBJ2-1, with 9 bases lining up with TRBD1. Germline CDR1 is LNHDA and CDR2 is SQIVND (reference sequence). J lost 6 bases, V lost 1 base, and 4 bases had no gene match. The CDR3 extends over 15 amino acids.

This clone appeared a few times. This chain joins TRBV6-6 and TRBJ2-1, with 8 bases matching TRBD2. This CDR3 contains 16 residues. The germline V gene has CDR1 MNHNY and CDR2 SVGAGI (reference sequence). Germline trimming cut 7 bases from V and 5 bases from J; bases unmatched to any gene: 13. CDR3 bases: TGTGCCAGCACCCCTCGGTGGGGGACTAGTAACAATGAGCAGTTCTTC. Translation: CASTPRWGTSNNEQFF.

The chain uses TRBV24-1 and TRBJ1-5; D unresolved. The germline gives CDR1 KGHDR, CDR2 SFDVKD. This CDR3 has 14 residues. V lost 0 bases and J 6 bases, leaving 8 bases between the germline ends. The DNA for the CDR3 is TGTGCCACCAGTGATTTGAAGGTAGTTCAGCCCCAGCATTTT. This codes for CATSDLKVVQPQHF.

V is TRBV27 and J is TRBJ2-2; no firm D call. The CDR3 extends over 14 amino acids. Trimming left V 7 bases short and J 3 bases short, with 12 bases between. The germline V gene encodes CDR1 MNHEY and CDR2 SMNVEV (reference sequence). This chain's CDR3 is CASTLKLDTGELFF. The CDR3 DNA follows: TGTGCCAGCACTCTAAAATTGGACACCGGGGAGCTGTTTTTT.

The chain carries TRBV2 and TRBJ2-7, with TRBD1 matching 8 bases. V shed 5 bases and J 7 bases; nucleotides not matched to a gene: 19. The CDR3 sequence is 17 residues long. Germline V CDR1 and CDR2: SNHLY, FYNNEI. This chain's CDR3 is CASSLDRGLDSTLEQYF. CDR3 coding DNA: TGTGCCAGCAGTCTCGACAGGGGCCTCGATTCTACGCTGGAGCAGTACTTC.

The chain employs TRBV5-1 and TRBJ2-1; 7 positions agree with TRBD2. V lost 3 bases to trimming and J lost 9 bases; unmatched junction nucleotides: 9. The length of the CDR3 is 14 residues. From germline, CDR1 is SGHRS and CDR2 YFSETQ. CDR3: CASSSPPSGGEQFF. The CDR3 DNA reads as TGCGCCAGCAGCTCACCCCCTAGCGGAGGTGAGCAGTTCTTC.

The V and J genes are TRBV10-3 and TRBJ2-1; tentatively, D is TRBD1 or TRBD2 (5 bases each). CDR1 is ENHRY and CDR2 is SYGVKD in the germline V gene. This CDR3 contains 13 residues. The V and J ends lost 7 bases and 5 bases respectively, with 12 bases between them. The CDR3 sequence is CAIIGDGNNEQFF. CDR3 sequence (DNA): TGTGCCATCATTGGGGACGGAAACAATGAGCAGTTCTTC.

The gene calls are TRBV11-2 and TRBJ1-6, with 10 bases matching TRBD1. Trimming at V came to 5 bases and at J to 0 bases, leaving 7 bases not matched to a gene. The CDR3 contains 18 residues. Germline CDR1 and CDR2: SGHAT and FQNNGV. The CDR3 DNA follows: TGTGCCAGCAGCCCCCGGACAGGGGGTAGCTCCTATAATTCACCCCTCCACTTT. Encoded protein: CASSPRTGGSSYNSPLHF.

The table lists this clone with a few counts. The chain carries TRBV4-2 and TRBJ2-3; TRBD2 matches at 7 bases. Germline trimming cut 1 base from V and 0 bases from J; bases unmatched to any gene: 7. The V gene's germline CDR1 is LGHNA and CDR2 YNFKEQ. CDR3 length: 17 residues. CDR3 bases: TGTGCCAGCAGCCAAGCCCCTAGCGGATCTAGCACAGATACGCAGTATTTT. This encodes CASSQAPSGSSTDTQYF.

The gene calls are TRBV28 and TRBJ2-1, with D maybe TRBD1 (5 bases). CDR3 length equals 17 residues. Germline V gives CDR1 MDHEN, CDR2 SYDVKM. The V end lost 2 bases, the J end lost 2 bases, and 16 bases lay between the germline ends. The CDR3 sequence is CASSLPTGRAPYNEQFF. The CDR3 DNA reads TGTGCCAGCAGTTTACCTACCGGCAGGGCCCCCTACAATGAGCAGTTCTTC.

The gene calls are TRBV7-6 and TRBJ2-5; D might be TRBD1 (6 bases). The V and J ends lost 3 bases and 4 bases respectively, with 15 bases between them. Germline V CDR1 and CDR2: SGHVS, FNYEAQ. The CDR3 spans 15 residues. DNA for the CDR3: TGTGCCAGCAGCTTCTCGACAGGAACCGCAGAGACCCAGTACTTC. Translation gives CASSFSTGTAETQYF.

The genes are TRBV5-6 and TRBJ2-7, with 7 bases identical to TRBD2. Germline CDR1 is SGHDT and CDR2 is YYEEEE. V lost 1 base, J lost 2 bases, and 12 bases stayed unmatched. The CDR3 contains 17 residues. CDR3 nucleotide sequence: TGTGCCAGCAGCTTGTTCAAGCGGGAATACAGCACCTACGAGCAGTACTTC. As protein: CASSLFKREYSTYEQYF. The variable domain in full, with the rest retrieved from reference TRBV5-6 and TRBJ2-7, is DAGVTQSPTHLIKTRGQQVTLRCSPKSGHDTVSWYQQALGQGPQFIFQYYEEEERQRGNFPDRFSGHQFPNYSSELNVNALLLGDSALYLCASSLFKREYSTYEQYFGPGTRLTVT.

V is TRBV28 and J is TRBJ1-2; D ambiguous. This CDR3 has 14 residues. Germline assignment: CDR1 MDHEN and CDR2 SYDVKM. Trimming cost V 2 bases and J 4 bases, with 11 bases left between them. The CDR3 nucleotides are TGTGCCAGCAGTTTACCGGAAAGGAGCTATGGCTACACCTTC. Encoded protein: CASSLPERSYGYTF.

The V gene is TRBV13, the J gene TRBJ1-2; 7 nucleotides match TRBD1. CDR1 and CDR2 (germline): PRHDT, FYEKMQ (reference sequence). V lost 5 bases and J lost 2; bases outside the gene matches: 8. This CDR3 has 15 residues. Here the CDR3 DNA reads TGTGCCAGCAGCGCCAGGGCAGGGGGAAACTATGGCTACACCTTC. Its translation is CASSARAGGNYGYTF.

V gene TRBV27 combines with J gene TRBJ2-5, with D maybe TRBD1 (6 bases). The germline gives CDR1 MNHEY, CDR2 SMNVEV (reference sequence). V was clipped by 6 bases and J by 2 bases, with 16 bases between them. This CDR3 spans 15 amino acids. The CDR3 protein is CASSTYRDKQETQYF. In DNA form, the CDR3 reads TGTGCCAGCAGCACCTACCGGGACAAACAAGAGACCCAGTACTTC.

In nucleotides, the CDR3 is TGTGCCAGTAGTATGGAGCGTAATGAAAAACTGTTTTTT. It translates to CASSMERNEKLFF. The chain carries TRBV19 and TRBJ1-4; D gene unclear. Per the germline V gene, CDR1 is LNHDA and CDR2 is SQIVND (reference sequence). Deletions cut 3 bases from V and 4 bases from J, with 6 bases between. This CDR3 is 13 amino acids long.

This CDR3 is CASSQETGGRITGELFF. The CDR3 DNA follows: TGTGCCAGCAGCCAGGAAACAGGGGGTAGAATCACCGGGGAGCTGTTTTTT. The chain combines TRBV7-9 with TRBJ2-2; 8 positions match TRBD1. Germline V CDR1 and CDR2: SEHNR, FQNEAQ (reference sequence). CDR3 size: 17 residues. Trimming took 5 bases from V and 4 from J; bases not matched to a gene: 12.

The rearrangement links TRBV2 to TRBJ2-1; D unresolved. The CDR3 is 15 amino acids. Trimming pared 0 bases from V and 2 bases from J, leaving 8 bases between. CDR1 is SNHLY and CDR2 is FYNNEI in the germline V gene. CDR3 sequence (DNA): TGTGCCAGCAGTGAAGCTTCCTTAACCTACAATGAGCAGTTCTTC. It is translated as CASSEASLTYNEQFF.

The J gene is TRBJ1-4, the V gene TRBV19, with D possibly TRBD1 on 5 matching bases. The germline gives CDR1 LNHDA, CDR2 SQIVND (reference sequence). This CDR3 is built from 19 residues. Trimming removed 5 bases at V and 7 bases at J, with 29 bases between. The CDR3 region is CASSPPLIGAGYWGEKLFF. CDR3 nucleotides: TGTGCCAGTAGTCCCCCCTTGATCGGGGCCGGCTACTGGGGTGAAAAACTGTTTTTT.